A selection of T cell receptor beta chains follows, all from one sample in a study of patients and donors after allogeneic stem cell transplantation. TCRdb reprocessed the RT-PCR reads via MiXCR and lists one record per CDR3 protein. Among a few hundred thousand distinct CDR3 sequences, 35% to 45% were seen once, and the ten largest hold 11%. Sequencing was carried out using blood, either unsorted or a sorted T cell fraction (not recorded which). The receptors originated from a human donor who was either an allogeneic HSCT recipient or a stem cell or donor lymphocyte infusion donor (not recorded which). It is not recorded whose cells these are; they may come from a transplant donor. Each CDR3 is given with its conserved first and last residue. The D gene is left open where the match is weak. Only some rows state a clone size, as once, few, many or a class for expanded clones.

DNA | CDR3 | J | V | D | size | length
TGCAGTGCTAGAGTGGGGGGACAGCAAGAGACCCAGTACTTC | CSARVGGQQETQYF | TRBJ2-5 | TRBV20-1 | NA | NA | 14
TGTGCCAGCAGGTCGAGTGGAAACACCATATATTTT | CASRSSGNTIYF | TRBJ1-3 | TRBV12-3/TRBV12-4 | NA | NA | 12
TGTGCCAGCAGTTTGGGGCTTTCGAGGGCTAGCACAGATACGCAGTATTTT | CASSLGLSRASTDTQYF | TRBJ2-3 | TRBV28 | NA | few | 17
TGTGCCAGCAGCCCCGACTTAGGCACTGAAGCTTTCTTT | CASSPDLGTEAFF | TRBJ1-1 | TRBV7-6 | NA | few | 13
TGTGCCATCAGTGAGTCGAATCGAGGGGGTAATGGCTACACCTTC | CAISESNRGGNGYTF | TRBJ1-2 | TRBV10-3 | NA | NA | 15
TGTGCCAGCACCCTGACTAGCGGAAGCACAGATACGCAGTATTTT | CASTLTSGSTDTQYF | TRBJ2-3 | TRBV12-3/TRBV12-4 | TRBD2 | NA | 15
TGTGCCACCAGTGATTCCGCCATGTATGGCTACACCTTC | CATSDSAMYGYTF | TRBJ1-2 | TRBV24-1 | NA | few | 13
TGTGCCAGCAGCCGACATTTACTTCCCGCCGGGGAGCTGTTTTTT | CASSRHLLPAGELFF | TRBJ2-2 | TRBV11-1 | NA | NA | 15
TGCGCCAGCAGCTTGAGCGGACATCTGAACACTGAAGCTTTCTTT | CASSLSGHLNTEAFF | TRBJ1-1 | TRBV5-1 | NA | NA | 15
TGCGCCAGCAGCCGTACTAGATTGTCCTACGAGCAGTACTTC | CASSRTRLSYEQYF | TRBJ2-7 | TRBV5-1 | NA | NA | 14
TGTGCCAGCAGCGAGGGGAACACCGGGGAGCTGTTTTTT | CASSEGNTGELFF | TRBJ2-2 | TRBV9 | NA | NA | 13
TGTGCCACCAGCATCCGGGGATACGAGCAGTACTTC | CATSIRGYEQYF | TRBJ2-7 | TRBV15 | NA | once | 12
TGTGCCAGCAGTGAAGGGTGGAATGAGCAGTTCTTC | CASSEGWNEQFF | TRBJ2-1 | TRBV2 | NA | once | 12
TGTGCCAGCAGCCCTCGGACAGGGTATGGCTACACCTTC | CASSPRTGYGYTF | TRBJ1-2 | TRBV7-2 | TRBD1 | few | 13
TGTGCCAGCAGCTTAACGCGGTACACTGAAGCTTTCTTT | CASSLTRYTEAFF | TRBJ1-1 | TRBV7-3 | NA | NA | 13
TGTGCCAGCAGCCGGGACTTCGGAGAGACCCAGTACTTC | CASSRDFGETQYF | TRBJ2-5 | TRBV5-6 | NA | once | 13
TGTGCCAGCAGCCCCGACTCAGGGCTGCTTGGCTATGGCTACACCTTC | CASSPDSGLLGYGYTF | TRBJ1-2 | TRBV7-8 | NA | NA | 16
TGTGCCAGCAGCTCCCATTTAGCTGTAGGTGAGCAGTTCTTC | CASSSHLAVGEQFF | TRBJ2-1 | TRBV11-2 | NA | NA | 14
TGTGCCAGCAGTGTACGAGGCCTTAATTCACCCCTCCACTTT | CASSVRGLNSPLHF | TRBJ1-6 | TRBV2 | NA | NA | 14
TGTGCCAGTAGTTTGGGCAGCCCCATTGGGGCTTTCTTT | CASSLGSPIGAFF | TRBJ1-1 | TRBV19 | NA | NA | 13
TGTGCCAGCAGCCAGGAGACAGGGGACACCGGGGAGCTGTTTTTT | CASSQETGDTGELFF | TRBJ2-2 | TRBV4-2 | TRBD1 | NA | 15
TGCGCCAGCAGCTTGAAAGGGATTGAAGCTTTCTTT | CASSLKGIEAFF | TRBJ1-1 | TRBV5-1 | NA | NA | 12
TGCGCCAGCAGCTTGGGCCCTGCCCAGTACTTC | CASSLGPAQYF | TRBJ2-5 | TRBV5-1 | NA | NA | 11
TGTGCCATCAGTGAGTCAGGCCAGGGTAATCAGCCCCAGCATTTT | CAISESGQGNQPQHF | TRBJ1-5 | TRBV10-3 | NA | few | 15
TGTGCCAGCAGCTTGGGGGACATTAACACTGAAGCTTTCTTT | CASSLGDINTEAFF | TRBJ1-1 | TRBV7-3 | NA | NA | 14
TGCGCCAGCAGCCAACTGACAGGGCATTCTGCAACTAATGAAAAACTGTTTTTT | CASSQLTGHSATNEKLFF | TRBJ1-4 | TRBV4-3 | TRBD1 | NA | 18
TGTGCCAGCAGCCGGGACAGGGACCCTGGCTACACCTTC | CASSRDRDPGYTF | TRBJ1-2 | TRBV5-6 | TRBD1 | NA | 13
TGTGCCAGCAGTTATTCGGACGGAAACATTCAGTACTTC | CASSYSDGNIQYF | TRBJ2-4 | TRBV6-5 | NA | NA | 13
TGCAGTGCTAGACCAAGCATGAACACTGAAGCTTTCTTT | CSARPSMNTEAFF | TRBJ1-1 | TRBV20-1 | NA | NA | 13
TGTGCCAGCAGCGGACCTAAGACGGTTAACTATGGCTACACCTTC | CASSGPKTVNYGYTF | TRBJ1-2 | TRBV9 | NA | few | 15
TGTGCCAGCACTCTCAGGGTGGGAGAGACCCAGTACTTC | CASTLRVGETQYF | TRBJ2-5 | TRBV6-5 | NA | NA | 13
TGTGCCAGCAGAGTCACAGGATCTGGCAATCAGCCCCAGCATTTT | CASRVTGSGNQPQHF | TRBJ1-5 | TRBV6-1 | NA | few | 15
TGTGCCAGCAGTTACGGGACAGGGTCCCCTGGCTACACCTTC | CASSYGTGSPGYTF | TRBJ1-2 | TRBV6-5 | TRBD1 | NA | 14
TGTGCCAGCAGCCAAGATCCCAGGGGGCCAAACACTGAAGCTTTCTTT | CASSQDPRGPNTEAFF | TRBJ1-1 | TRBV3-1 | TRBD1 | NA | 16
TGTGCCAGCAGTTCCTACAGGGAGGGTGGCAATCAGCCCCAGCATTTT | CASSSYREGGNQPQHF | TRBJ1-5 | TRBV12-3/TRBV12-4 | NA | few | 16
NA | CASSTSTAGKLFF | TRBJ1-4 | TRBV12-3/TRBV12-4 | NA | few | 13
TGCGCCAGCAGCTCTGGACTAGCGGGGACTGCAGATACGCAGTATTTT | CASSSGLAGTADTQYF | TRBJ2-3 | TRBV5-1 | TRBD2 | NA | 16
TGTGCCAGCAGTGCGACAGCGACGATGGTCTATGGCTACACCTTC | CASSATATMVYGYTF | TRBJ1-2 | TRBV27 | NA | NA | 15
TGTGCCAGCAGCTTAACCCGGGAAAGCGGGGAGCTGTTTTTT | CASSLTRESGELFF | TRBJ2-2 | TRBV7-3 | NA | NA | 14
TGTGCCAGCAGTCCCTGGACAAGGTCGACCTACGAGCAGTACTTC | CASSPWTRSTYEQYF | TRBJ2-7 | TRBV28 | NA | once | 15
TGTGCCAGCAGCCCCGAAGAGGGCACTGAAGCTTTCTTT | CASSPEEGTEAFF | TRBJ1-1 | TRBV12-3/TRBV12-4 | NA | NA | 13
TGTGCCAGCAGCTTAGGCCTCAGCACAGATACGCAGTATTTT | CASSLGLSTDTQYF | TRBJ2-3 | TRBV11-1 | NA | NA | 14
TGTGCCAGCAGCCTACAGGGGGCAGTTGGCACTGAAGCTTTCTTT | CASSLQGAVGTEAFF | TRBJ1-1 | TRBV12-3/TRBV12-4 | TRBD1 | few | 15
TGTGCCAGCAGATTGGGGGGCAGGGGGTCCTACGAGCAGTACTTC | CASRLGGRGSYEQYF | TRBJ2-7 | TRBV12-3/TRBV12-4 | NA | NA | 15
TGTGCCAGCAGCTTGGCCGACTTCAACACTGAAGCTTTCTTT | CASSLADFNTEAFF | TRBJ1-1 | TRBV7-9 | NA | few | 14
TGTGCCAGCAGCGCCAGACCGGGAAATGAAGCTTTCTTT | CASSARPGNEAFF | TRBJ1-1 | TRBV12-3/TRBV12-4 | NA | once | 13
TGTGCCAGCAGTTTCCCAGGACTAGGAGTAGATACGCAGTATTTT | CASSFPGLGVDTQYF | TRBJ2-3 | TRBV28 | TRBD2 | NA | 15
TGTGCCAGCAGCTTAGTCGAAATCAATGAGCAGTTCTTC | CASSLVEINEQFF | TRBJ2-1 | TRBV7-9 | NA | NA | 13
TGTGCCAGCTCACGACAGGGGAAACAGCCCCAGCATTTT | CASSRQGKQPQHF | TRBJ1-5 | TRBV18 | TRBD1 | NA | 13
TGTGCCAGCAGTGAAAGGGTCTCGGCGAATGGCTACACCTTC | CASSERVSANGYTF | TRBJ1-2 | TRBV6-1 | NA | NA | 14
TGTGCCAGCAGCCAAGGAATGCCTGGACAGGGAAACACCATATATTTT | CASSQGMPGQGNTIYF | TRBJ1-3 | TRBV3-1 | NA | NA | 16
TGTGCCAGCAGTGAAAGGGACAGGAGAAGGGAGCAGTACTTC | CASSERDRRREQYF | TRBJ2-7 | TRBV6-1 | TRBD1 | few | 14
TGTGCCAGCAGCCGAGAAGGACAGACTAATGAAAAACTGTTTTTT | CASSREGQTNEKLFF | TRBJ1-4 | TRBV4-2 | NA | NA | 15
TGTGCCATCAGGACGACAGACTATAATTCACCCCTCCACTTT | CAIRTTDYNSPLHF | TRBJ1-6 | TRBV10-3 | NA | NA | 14
TGTGCCAGCAGCTTATTTTCCCAGGGAGTGAACACTGAAGCTTTCTTT | CASSLFSQGVNTEAFF | TRBJ1-1 | TRBV7-8 | NA | few | 16